These T cell receptor beta chains were read from a single sample in a study of radiotherapy plus CTLA-4 blockade in lung cancer. Repertoires were generated with immunoSEQ multiplex PCR, while TCRdb's copy carries only in-frame clones and drops some. The repertoire holds 120,000 or so clones, with around 75% as singletons. This specimen was peripheral blood, taken from a patient treated with radiotherapy plus ipilimumab. These TCRs come from a human donor with non-small cell lung cancer who had a partial response to radiotherapy plus ipilimumab. Each CDR3 is given without its conserved first and last residue.

TRBV28	ASSQPGQGGQPQH
TRBV5-1	ASSRLASGGLTDTQY
TRBV2	ASSKGQGNTEAF
TRBV2	ASRLQGTEQF
TRBV28	AAGTGVKRESNEQF
TRBV5-1	ASRLGLAGSNEQF
TRBV7-2	ASSLKTSGSDEQF
TRBV7-2	ASSQYSGTQF
TRBV30	AWSDLSGNYGYT
TRBV4-2	ASSQGIGSGGQSEQY
TRBV19	ASSGTAVSGNTIY
TRBV5-1	ASSLGSSGGGYEQY
TRBV4-3	ASSRLTSGAHEQF
TRBV28	ASIRHFGNTIY
TRBV7-9	ASSLGLADNTDTQY
TRBV6-5	ASSYSREGTDTQY
TRBV19	ASSIDSLTGAYGYT
TRBV4-1	ASSQGVGGYTDTQY
TRBV28	ASSTLREISGRAAGMVNEQF
TRBV7-2	ASSAVTGFGEGYT
TRBV4-2	ASSQAGLAGGGETQY
TRBV7-2	ASSLLLADFTDTQY
TRBV6-1	ASSEARGGLLYGYT
TRBV5-6	TSSSQGSGANVLT
TRBV10-2	ASSEPGQGSNEQY
TRBV7-8	ASSLIGLRGEETQY
TRBV4-1	ASSLQYGTGVGHEQF
TRBV7-9	ASSFPDSPNEKLF
TRBV28	ASSLVQSKRGYT
TRBV9	ASSLPGQNYGYT
TRBV5-6	ASSLATGRQPQH
TRBV30	AYRDRGSYEQY
TRBV6-5	ASSPPSGYNSPLH
TRBV28	ASSRARGGPNEKLF
TRBV9	ASSVAVLAGGNEQF
TRBV11-3	ASSEGGRGPAYETQY
TRBV19	ASSTSGRPEETQY
TRBV28	ASSEGFGTGELF
TRBV6-5	ATKGAEAF
TRBV18	ASSPPVMNTEAF
TRBV4-2	ASSQDIELADTQY
TRBV28	ASSLLRGYDSGNTIY
TRBV30	ACRREWNSPLH
TRBV28	ASSLLNQPQH
TRBV19	ASSRGTESTDTQY
TRBV10-3	AISGQGNQPQH